This TCR beta chain was found in a study of blood T cell repertoires in COVID-19. The authors' processing: Nucleated cell counts were estimated from reference gene primer amplification. The data were produced by immunoSEQ multiplex PCR, yet TCRdb's version contains in-frame clones alone and is incomplete. V and J calls plus clone size are reproduced from that table; the DNA served to infer D and trimming. The table shows around 260,000 clones, with 86% occurring only once. Germline CDR1 reads SGHTA; CDR2 reads FQGTGA. The CDR3 has 16 residues. The ends were cut back, 7 bases at V and 10 bases at J, with 23 bases in the middle.

The genes are TRBV7-3 and TRBJ1-6; D gene unclear. Sequenced: peripheral blood. This clonotype originated in a man between 18 and 35 years old with active or convalescent COVID-19. The CDR3 loop reads CASMPPNVLYWSPLHF. In DNA form, the CDR3 reads TGTGCCAGCATGCCCCCCAACGTTCTATACTGGTCACCCCTCCACTTT. Filled out from reference TRBV7-3 and TRBJ1-6, the complete variable domain reads GAGVSQTPSNKVTEKGKYVELRCDPISGHTALYWYRQSLGQGPEFLIYFQGTGAADDSGLPNDRFFAVRPEGSVSTLKIQRTERGDSAVYLCASMPPNVLYWSPLHFGNGTRLTVT.